This T cell receptor beta chain came from a study of T cells in Graves' hyperthyroidism and ophthalmopathy. The study, taken as a whole, reports: Among clonotypes expanded in thyroid above 0.001, most were also found in blood. Classification by a 13 V-J model distinguished ophthalmopathy from stable hyperthyroidism.

CDR1 is MDHEN, CDR2 SYDVKM, per germline. Trimming removed 6 bases from V and 4 bases from J; junction bases left unmatched: 7. CDR3 size: 14 residues. This clonotype has a count of ten or more. Its antigen is as yet unknown. Researchers took RNA transcripts and amplified the TCR beta CDR3 regions from them. When the TCR CDR3 underwent first-round RT-PCR, the HTBI primer set was used. TCRdb independently ran MiXCR on the multiplex PCR reads; one entry per CDR3 protein. This sample has a few hundred thousand distinct CDR3 sequences, with roughly 14% found just once. The sequence was collected from a woman between 18 and 29 years old with Graves' hyperthyroidism. The J gene is TRBJ1-2, the V gene TRBV28, with 8 bases identical to TRBD1. The sequenced material came from blood. The CDR3 is CASRRGTGLYGYTF. CDR3 coding DNA: TGTGCCAGCAGAAGGGGGACAGGCCTCTATGGCTACACCTTC.